This T cell receptor (beta chain) was captured by sequencing in a study of blood T cells in healthy people across ages. V shed 1 base and J 11 bases; nucleotides not matched to a gene: 6. This CDR3 comprises 13 residues. Per germline, CDR1 DFQATT and CDR2 SNEGSKA (reference sequence). With a J-beta primer mix and a sample-barcoded 5' primer, a second PCR ran about 7 to 12 cycles. TCRdb called the 5' RACE reads again in MiXCR, with one record for every CDR3 protein. Found here are approximately 600,000 distinct CDR3 sequences, 58% of them singletons; the top ten hold 30% to 40%. Sequencing input: blood. The J gene is TRBJ2-5, the V gene TRBV20-1; 11 bases match TRBD2. This sequence originates from a man in his 60s in good health. The CDR3 nucleotides read TGCAGTGCTAGAGGTGGGACTAGCGGTGAGCAGTACTTC. Translating it yields CSARGGTSGEQYF.